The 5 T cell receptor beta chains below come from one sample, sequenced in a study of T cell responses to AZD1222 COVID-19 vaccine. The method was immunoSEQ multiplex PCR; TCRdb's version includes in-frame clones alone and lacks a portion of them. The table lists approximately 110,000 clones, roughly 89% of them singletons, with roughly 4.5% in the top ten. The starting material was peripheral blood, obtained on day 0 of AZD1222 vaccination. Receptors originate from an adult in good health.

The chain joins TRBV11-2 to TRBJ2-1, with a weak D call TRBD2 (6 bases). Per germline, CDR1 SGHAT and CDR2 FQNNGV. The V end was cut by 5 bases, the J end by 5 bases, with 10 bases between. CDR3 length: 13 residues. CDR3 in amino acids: CASSVGLDNEQFF. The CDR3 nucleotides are TGTGCCAGCAGCGTGGGACTCGACAATGAGCAGTTCTTC.

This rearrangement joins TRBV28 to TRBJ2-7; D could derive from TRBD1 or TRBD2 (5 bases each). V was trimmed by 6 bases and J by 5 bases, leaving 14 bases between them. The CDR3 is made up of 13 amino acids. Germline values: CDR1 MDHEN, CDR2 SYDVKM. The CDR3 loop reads CASSLGAGNEQYF. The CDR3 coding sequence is TGTGCCAGCAGCCTTGGGGCGGGTAACGAGCAGTACTTC.

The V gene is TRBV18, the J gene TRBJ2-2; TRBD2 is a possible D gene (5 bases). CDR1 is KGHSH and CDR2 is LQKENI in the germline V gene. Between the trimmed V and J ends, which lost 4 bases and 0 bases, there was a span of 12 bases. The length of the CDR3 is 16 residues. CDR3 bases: TGTGCCAGCTCACTCAATGGACTGGCGAACACCGGGGAGCTGTTTTTT. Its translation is CASSLNGLANTGELFF. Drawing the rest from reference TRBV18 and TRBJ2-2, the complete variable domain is NAGVMQNPRHLVRRRGQEARLRCSPMKGHSHVYWYRQLPEEGLKFMVYLQKENIIDESGMPKERFSAEFPKEGPSILRIQQVVRGDSAAYFCASSLNGLANTGELFFGEGSRLTVL.

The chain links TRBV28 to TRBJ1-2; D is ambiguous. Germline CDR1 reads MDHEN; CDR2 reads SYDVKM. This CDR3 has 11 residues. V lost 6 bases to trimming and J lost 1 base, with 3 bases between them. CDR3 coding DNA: TGTGCCAGCAGGAGTAACTATGGCTACACCTTC. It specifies CASRSNYGYTF.

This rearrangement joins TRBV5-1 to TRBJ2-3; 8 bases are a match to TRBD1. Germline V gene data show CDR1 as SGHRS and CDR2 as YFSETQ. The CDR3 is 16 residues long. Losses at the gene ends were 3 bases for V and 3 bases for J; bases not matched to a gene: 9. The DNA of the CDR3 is TGCGCCAGCAGCTCGGGGACAGGTGCGGGGACAGATACGCAGTATTTT. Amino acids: CASSSGTGAGTDTQYF. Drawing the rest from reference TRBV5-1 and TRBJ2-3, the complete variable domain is KAGVTQTPRYLIKTRGQQVTLSCSPISGHRSVSWYQQTPGQGLQFLFEYFSETQRNKGNFPGRFSGRQFSNSRSEMNVSTLELGDSALYLCASSSGTGAGTDTQYFGPGTRLTVL.